This paragraph covers one TCR beta chain sequence. The V gene's germline CDR1 is LGHDT and CDR2 YNNKEL (reference sequence). The CDR3 has 15 residues. V lost 3 bases and J lost 4; bases outside the gene matches: 6. Clones were sequenced by immunoSEQ multiplex PCR, and TCRdb holds only the in-frame ones, with some missing. The sample comprises about 190,000 clones, 85% to 90% of which are singletons, and under 3.5% rests with the top ten. The data belong to a study of T cell responses to AZD1222 COVID-19 vaccine. This chain joins TRBV3-1 (or the pseudogene TRBV3-2) and TRBJ1-2, with TRBD1 matching 9 bases. Specimen: peripheral blood, collected on day 0 of MenACWY control vaccination. The sequence was collected from an adult in good health. The CDR3 sequence: CASSHGQGTTYGYTF. For the CDR3, the DNA is TGTGCCAGCAGCCACGGACAGGGGACAACCTATGGCTACACCTTC.